Listed here is a single T cell receptor beta chain. Original handling: How many nucleated cells were present was estimated from reference gene primer amplification. Assay: immunoSEQ multiplex PCR; the TCRdb copy retains only in-frame clones and omits some. That table is the source of V, J and clone size, and D and trimming were worked out from the DNA. The data hold around 60,000 clones, with 85% to 90% observed a single time. This sample stems from a study of blood T cell repertoires in COVID-19. Study-level information: From the United States, Italy and Spain came samples of acute and convalescent COVID-19. The cDNA or gDNA used as material had been derived from T cells, B-cell-depleted T cells, or PBMCs.

There are 12 residues in the CDR3. Deletions cut 6 bases from V and 2 bases from J, with 7 bases between. The sample consisted of peripheral blood. The clonotype comes from a man aged 55 to 70 with active COVID-19. The chain combines TRBV12-3 or TRBV12-4 with TRBJ2-5; D is unresolved. CDR3 bases: TGTGCCAGCAGCCCCGGGCAAGAGACCCAGTACTTC. Protein: CASSPGQETQYF.